This T cell receptor (beta chain) was recovered during a study of T cell changes during pregnancy in multiple sclerosis (dated by TCRdb to between 2018 and 2020). About the study as a whole: The study examined how the T cell repertoire changed over the course of pregnancy in women with multiple sclerosis.

Library prep was done by the immunoSEQ multiplex PCR assay. Held by TCRdb, this immuneACCESS table contains in-frame sequences only and omits some clones. Under half of the omission traces to an unresolved V gene where checked; the cause of the rest is unknown. This sample holds 95,000 to 110,000 clones; approximately 90% were observed only once. Together, the top ten hold 0.78% of the sample. This clone has only one observation. Its cognate antigen has yet to be identified. No base qualities exist here, and no much larger clone lies one base off it. Spanning cysteine to phenylalanine, the CDR3 consists of 15 amino acids. Only CDR3 DNA is held: 45 bases, read in frame from base 1. V is cut by 1 base and J by 1 base, and the space between the germline ends is 10 bases. Looking up the germline V gene yields CDR1 SGHVS and CDR2 FQNEAQ.

The V and J genes are TRBV7-8 and TRBJ1-1, with the D gene not clear enough to name. The TCR was taken from a female donor in good health, enrolled as a control in a pregnancy study. The material sequenced was peripheral blood, taken in the third trimester of pregnancy. At the DNA level, the sequence is TGTGCCAGCAGCTTAGTGGAAGGGAGGAACACTGAAGCTTTCTTT. This sequence encodes CASSLVEGRNTEAFF.